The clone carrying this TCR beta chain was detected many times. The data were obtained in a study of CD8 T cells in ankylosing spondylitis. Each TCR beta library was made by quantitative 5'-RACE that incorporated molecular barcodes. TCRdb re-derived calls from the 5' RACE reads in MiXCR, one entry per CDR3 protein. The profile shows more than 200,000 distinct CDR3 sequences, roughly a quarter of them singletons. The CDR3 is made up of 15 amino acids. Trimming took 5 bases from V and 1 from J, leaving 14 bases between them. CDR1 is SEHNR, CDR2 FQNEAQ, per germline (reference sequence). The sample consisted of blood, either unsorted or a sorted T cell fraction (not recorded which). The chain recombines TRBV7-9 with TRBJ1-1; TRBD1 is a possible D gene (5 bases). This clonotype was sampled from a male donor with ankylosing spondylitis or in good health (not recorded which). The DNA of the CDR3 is TGTGCCAGCAGCGTCGTAACAGGCCCGAACACTGAAGCTTTCTTT. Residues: CASSVVTGPNTEAFF.